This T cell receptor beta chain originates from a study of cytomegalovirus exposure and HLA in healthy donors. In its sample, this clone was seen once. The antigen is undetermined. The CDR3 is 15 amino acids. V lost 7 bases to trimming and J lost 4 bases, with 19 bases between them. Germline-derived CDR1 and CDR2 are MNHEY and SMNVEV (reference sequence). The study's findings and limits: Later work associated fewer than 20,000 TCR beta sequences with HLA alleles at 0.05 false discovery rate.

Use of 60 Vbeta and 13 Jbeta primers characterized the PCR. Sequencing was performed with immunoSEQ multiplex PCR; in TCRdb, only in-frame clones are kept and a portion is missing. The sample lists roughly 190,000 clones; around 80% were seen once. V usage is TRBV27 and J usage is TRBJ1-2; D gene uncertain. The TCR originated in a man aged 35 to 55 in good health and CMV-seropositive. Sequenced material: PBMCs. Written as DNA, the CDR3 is TGTGCCAGCACCGCTCTAGCCACCCCGGGCTATGGCTACACCTTC. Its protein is CASTALATPGYGYTF.